This T cell receptor beta chain was identified during a study of CD8 T cells in ankylosing spondylitis. The study's findings and limits: Clones tied to disease were said to be significantly enriched in matched ankylosing spondylitis synovial fluid. Characteristic of ankylosing spondylitis blood, it appeared, was a TCR beta motif comprising 7 to 9 highly homologous variants. As for the disease-linked clones, they showed a CD8+ phenotype and occurred at relatively low frequencies in peripheral blood.

Trimming cost V 4 bases and J 1 base, with 17 bases left between them. Germline CDR1 is LNHDA and CDR2 is SQIVND (reference sequence). This CDR3 comprises 16 residues. About this clonotype itself: What it recognizes is unknown.

TCRdb recomputed calls from the 5' RACE reads with MiXCR, one row per CDR3 protein. The data hold more than 600,000 distinct CDR3 sequences, with 15% to 20% observed a single time. Material for sequencing was blood, either unsorted or a sorted T cell fraction (not recorded which). This sequence originates from a male donor with ankylosing spondylitis. This rearrangement joins TRBV19 to TRBJ2-7, with D unresolved. CDR3: CASSNETIGHSYEQYF. The CDR3 DNA reads TGTGCCAGTAGTAACGAGACAATTGGGCATTCCTACGAGCAGTACTTC.